A few counts support the clone carrying this T cell receptor (beta chain). Data came from immunoSEQ multiplex PCR; TCRdb stores just in-frame clones and leaves some out. The sample holds about 72,000 clones; roughly 80% are singletons and the top ten take over 2%. These data are taken from a study of OX40 agonist ivuxolimab in advanced cancers. Study as a whole: Patients receiving dose escalation had hepatocellular carcinoma, melanoma, renal cell or head and neck cancer. Those enrolled were 82.7% male, with a mean age of approximately 60 years and ages from 23 to 79.

Germline CDR1 reads SGHTA; CDR2 reads FQGNSA. The V and J ends lost 5 bases and 0 bases respectively, with 8 bases between them. The CDR3 contains 14 residues. The material was CD4+ or CD8+ T cells sorted from blood, obtained in a trial of the OX40 agonist ivuxolimab. The TCR was taken from an adult with an advanced solid tumor such as melanoma, head and neck, liver or kidney cancer. This chain joins TRBV7-2 and TRBJ1-3; D gene ambiguous. CDR3 region: CASSQTISGNTIYF. The DNA of the CDR3 is TGTGCCAGCAGCCAGACGATCTCTGGAAACACCATATATTTT.